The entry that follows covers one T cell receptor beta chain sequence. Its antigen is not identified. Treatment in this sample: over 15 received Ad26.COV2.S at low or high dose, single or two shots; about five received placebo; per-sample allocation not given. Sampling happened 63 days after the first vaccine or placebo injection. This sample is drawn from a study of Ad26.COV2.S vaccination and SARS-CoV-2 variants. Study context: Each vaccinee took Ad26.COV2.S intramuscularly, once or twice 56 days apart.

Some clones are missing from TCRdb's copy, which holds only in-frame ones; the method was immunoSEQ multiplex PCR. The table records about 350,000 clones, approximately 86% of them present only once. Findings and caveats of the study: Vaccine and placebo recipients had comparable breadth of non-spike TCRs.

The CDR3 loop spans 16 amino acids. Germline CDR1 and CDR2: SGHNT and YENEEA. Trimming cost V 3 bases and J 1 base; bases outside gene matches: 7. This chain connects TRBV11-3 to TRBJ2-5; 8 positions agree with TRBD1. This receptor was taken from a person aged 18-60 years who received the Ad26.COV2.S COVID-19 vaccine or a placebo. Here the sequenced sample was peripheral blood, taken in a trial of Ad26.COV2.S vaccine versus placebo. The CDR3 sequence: CASSFGQGLGQETQYF. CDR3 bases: TGTGCCAGCAGCTTCGGACAGGGACTTGGCCAAGAGACCCAGTACTTC. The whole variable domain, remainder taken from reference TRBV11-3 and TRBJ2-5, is EAGVVQSPRYKIIEKKQPVAFWCNPISGHNTLYWYLQNLGQGPELLIRYENEEAVDDSQLPKDRFSAERLKGVDSTLKIQPAELGDSAVYLCASSFGQGLGQETQYFGPGTRLLVL.